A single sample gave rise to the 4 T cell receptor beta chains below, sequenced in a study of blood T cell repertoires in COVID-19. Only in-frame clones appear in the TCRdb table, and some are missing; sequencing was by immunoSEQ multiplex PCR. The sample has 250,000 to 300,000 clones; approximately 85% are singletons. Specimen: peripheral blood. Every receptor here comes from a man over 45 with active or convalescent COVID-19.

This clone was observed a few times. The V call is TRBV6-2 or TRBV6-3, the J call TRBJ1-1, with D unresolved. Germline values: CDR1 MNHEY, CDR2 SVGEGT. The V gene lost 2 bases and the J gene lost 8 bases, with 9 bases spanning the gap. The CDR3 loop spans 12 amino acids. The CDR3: CASSYGGREAFF. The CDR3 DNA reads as TGTGCCAGCAGTTACGGAGGACGAGAAGCTTTCTTT.

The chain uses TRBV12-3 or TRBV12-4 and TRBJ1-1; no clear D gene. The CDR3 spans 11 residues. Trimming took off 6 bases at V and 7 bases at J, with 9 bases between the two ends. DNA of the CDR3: TGTGCCAGCAGAACCGAGGGTGAAGCTTTCTTT. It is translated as CASRTEGEAFF.

The chain's CDR3 is CASSQDLIAGTSSYNEQFF. In DNA, the CDR3 is TGTGCCAGCAGCCAAGATCTGATAGCGGGGACGAGCTCCTACAATGAGCAGTTCTTC. This chain connects TRBV3-1 (or the pseudogene TRBV3-2) to TRBJ2-1; 8 bases fit TRBD2. Germline CDR1 and CDR2: LGHDT and YNNKEL (reference sequence). V gave up 0 bases and J gave up 0 bases; unmatched junction bases: 10. The CDR3 is made up of 19 amino acids.

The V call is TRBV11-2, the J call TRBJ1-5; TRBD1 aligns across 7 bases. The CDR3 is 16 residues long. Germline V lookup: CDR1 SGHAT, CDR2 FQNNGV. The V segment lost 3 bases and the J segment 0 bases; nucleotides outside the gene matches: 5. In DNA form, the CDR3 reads TGTGCCAGCAGCTTCCCACAGGGGATTAGCAATCAGCCCCAGCATTTT. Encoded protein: CASSFPQGISNQPQHF.